These T cell receptor beta chains were read from a single sample in a study of T-cell reconstitution after alpha-beta-depleted transplantation in children. TCRdb re-analysed the PCR reads in MiXCR, keeping a single row per CDR3 protein. The top ten hold approximately 2% of the sample, which has a few hundred thousand distinct CDR3 sequences, roughly 13% seen once. The material was PBMCs, mostly from graft donor cells, obtained 360 days after TCRalphabeta/CD19-depleted stem cell transplant. The source of these receptors is a male patient aged 10 to 17 who had a stem cell transplant for acute myeloid leukemia, so the T cells may come from the graft donor. Both conserved end residues are part of each CDR3. A D gene is named only where the DNA matches it firmly. Not every row has a clone size; where given, it reads once, few, many or a size class.

J: TRBJ2-3; D: TRBD1; V: TRBV12-3/TRBV12-4; size: few; DNA: TGTGCCAGCAGTTTAGCGTTGGGACAGGGGGCTCGGGATACGCAGTATTTT; CDR3: CASSLALGQGARDTQYF
J: TRBJ2-2; D: TRBD2; V: TRBV20-1; size: few; DNA: TGCAGTGCTAAAGCCGGGACTAGCGGGTTTCTGAACACCGGGGAGCTGTTTTTT; CDR3: CSAKAGTSGFLNTGELFF
J: TRBJ1-2; D: NA; V: TRBV12-3/TRBV12-4; size: NA; DNA: TGTGCCAGCAGTCCCCTGGGCAGGGTCTATGGCTACACCTTC; CDR3: CASSPLGRVYGYTF
J: TRBJ2-2; D: NA; V: TRBV3-1; size: many; DNA: TGTGCCAGCATGCGCACCGGGGAGCTGTTTTTT; CDR3: CASMRTGELFF
J: TRBJ2-1; D: TRBD1; V: TRBV14; size: few; DNA: TGTGCCAGCAGCCAAAGGGACAGGGGCCGACGGAATGAGCAGTTCTTC; CDR3: CASSQRDRGRRNEQFF
J: TRBJ2-3; D: TRBD2; V: TRBV14; size: few; DNA: TGTGCCAGCAGCCTATGGGGACTAGCAGGAGATACGCAGTATTTT; CDR3: CASSLWGLAGDTQYF
J: TRBJ2-7; D: TRBD2; V: TRBV20-1; size: few; DNA: TGCAGTGCTAGCACGCTAATCGGCGGGAGGGCCTTGGAGAATTGGCGTGAGCAGTACTTC; CDR3: CSASTLIGGRALENWREQYF
J: TRBJ2-7; D: NA; V: TRBV7-2; size: NA; DNA: TGTGCCAGCAGCTTAGGCGAGATAGCCTACGAGCAGTACTTC; CDR3: CASSLGEIAYEQYF
J: TRBJ2-5; D: NA; V: TRBV20-1; size: few; DNA: TGCAGTGCTACGAGTGGAGAGACCCAGTACTTC; CDR3: CSATSGETQYF
J: TRBJ1-5; D: NA; V: TRBV7-9; size: NA; DNA: TGTGCCAGCAGTCCACTCGGGGGGCAGCCCCAGCATTTT; CDR3: CASSPLGGQPQHF